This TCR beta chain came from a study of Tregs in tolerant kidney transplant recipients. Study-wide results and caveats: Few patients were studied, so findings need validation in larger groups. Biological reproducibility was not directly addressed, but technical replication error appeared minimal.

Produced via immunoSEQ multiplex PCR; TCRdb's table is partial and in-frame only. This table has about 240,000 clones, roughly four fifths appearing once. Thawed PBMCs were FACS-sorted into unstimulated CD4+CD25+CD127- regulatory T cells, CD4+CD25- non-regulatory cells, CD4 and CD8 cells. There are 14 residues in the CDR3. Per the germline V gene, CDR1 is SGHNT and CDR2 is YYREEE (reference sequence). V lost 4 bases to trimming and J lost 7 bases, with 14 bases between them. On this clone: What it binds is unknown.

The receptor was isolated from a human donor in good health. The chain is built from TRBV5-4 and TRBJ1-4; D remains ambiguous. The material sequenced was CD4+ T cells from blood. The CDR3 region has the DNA TGTGCCAGCAGCCCGAGACCCGTCGGTGAAAAACTGTTTTTT. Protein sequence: CASSPRPVGEKLFF.